This T cell receptor beta chain is drawn from a study of T cell responses to AZD1222 COVID-19 vaccine. Study findings and constraints: Most donors were white British, females outnumbered males, and clonal diversity was possibly underestimated.

The CDR3 spans 14 residues. CDR1 is MNHEY, CDR2 SVGAGI, per germline. Trimming cost V 5 bases and J 2 bases, with 13 bases left between them. Sequenced by immunoSEQ multiplex PCR; TCRdb stores in-frame clones only, minus some. The table includes roughly 100,000 clones, 87% detected once. As for this clone: Its target is unknown.

The chain recombines TRBV6-5 with TRBJ2-7, with a weak D call TRBD1 (6 bases). This sample comprised peripheral blood, obtained on day 0 of AZD1222 vaccination. This receptor was obtained from an adult in good health. This CDR3 is CASSTGQGPYEQYF. The CDR3 region has the DNA TGTGCCAGCAGTACAGGGCAGGGTCCCTACGAGCAGTACTTC.